These 2 T cell receptor beta chains were all obtained from the same sample, sequenced in a study of T cells in localized non-small cell lung cancer. TCRdb's copy holds only in-frame clones and misses some; the assay was immunoSEQ multiplex PCR. The sample includes around 140,000 clones, more than 80% of them seen just once. This specimen consisted of peripheral blood, obtained before any cancer treatment. These receptors were taken from a female donor older than 55 with stage I lung adenocarcinoma.

This sequence joins TRBV19 and TRBJ2-1; 14 bases are a match to TRBD2. Germline loops: CDR1 LNHDA, CDR2 SQIVND (reference sequence). The CDR3 has 18 residues. Trimming took 5 bases from V and 8 from J; bases not matched to a gene: 14. CDR3 sequence: CASSHGSYGTSGGDEQFF. Written as DNA, the CDR3 is TGTGCCAGTAGTCACGGTTCTTATGGGACTAGCGGGGGCGATGAGCAGTTCTTC.

The chain carries TRBV28 and TRBJ2-3; D unclear. CDR1 and CDR2 (germline): MDHEN, SYDVKM. With 6 bases removed from V and 2 bases from J, the gap between germline ends came to 9 bases. This CDR3 comprises 13 residues. In DNA form, the CDR3 reads TGTGCCAGCAGCGTGGGCGCCACAGATACGCAGTATTTT. It yields the protein CASSVGATDTQYF.